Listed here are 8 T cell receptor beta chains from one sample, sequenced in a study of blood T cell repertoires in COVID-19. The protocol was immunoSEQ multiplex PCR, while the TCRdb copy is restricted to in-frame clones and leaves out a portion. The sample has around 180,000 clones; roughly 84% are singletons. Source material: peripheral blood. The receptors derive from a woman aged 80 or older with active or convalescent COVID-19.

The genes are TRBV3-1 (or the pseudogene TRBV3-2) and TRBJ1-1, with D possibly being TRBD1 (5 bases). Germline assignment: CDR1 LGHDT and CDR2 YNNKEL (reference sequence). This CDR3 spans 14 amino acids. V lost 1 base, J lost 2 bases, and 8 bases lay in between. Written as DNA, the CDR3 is TGTGCCAGCAGCCAAGGGACACTAAACACTGAAGCTTTCTTT. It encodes CASSQGTLNTEAFF.

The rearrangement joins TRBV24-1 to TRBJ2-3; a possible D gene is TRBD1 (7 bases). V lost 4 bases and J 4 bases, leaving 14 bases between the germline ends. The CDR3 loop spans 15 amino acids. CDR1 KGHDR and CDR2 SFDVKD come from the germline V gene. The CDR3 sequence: CATSDPTGTPDTQYF. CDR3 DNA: TGTGCCACCAGTGACCCGACAGGGACTCCAGATACGCAGTATTTT.

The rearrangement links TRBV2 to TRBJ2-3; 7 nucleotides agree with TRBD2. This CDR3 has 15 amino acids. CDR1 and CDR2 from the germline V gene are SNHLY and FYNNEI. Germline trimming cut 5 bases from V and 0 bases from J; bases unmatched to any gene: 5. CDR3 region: CASSYSGHSTDTQYF. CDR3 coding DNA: TGTGCCAGCAGTTATAGCGGGCACAGCACAGATACGCAGTATTTT.

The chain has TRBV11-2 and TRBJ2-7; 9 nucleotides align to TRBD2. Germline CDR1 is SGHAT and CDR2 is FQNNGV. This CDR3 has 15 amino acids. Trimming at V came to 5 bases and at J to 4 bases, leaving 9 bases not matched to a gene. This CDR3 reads CASSPPGLAEYEQYF. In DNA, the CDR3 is TGTGCCAGCAGCCCACCGGGACTAGCAGAGTACGAGCAGTACTTC.

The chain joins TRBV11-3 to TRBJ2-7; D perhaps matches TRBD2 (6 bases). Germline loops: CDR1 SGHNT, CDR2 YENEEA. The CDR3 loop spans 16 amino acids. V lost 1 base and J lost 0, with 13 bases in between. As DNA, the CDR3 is TGTGCCAGCAGCTTAGGGCGGGGCAGCCTCTCCTACGAGCAGTACTTC. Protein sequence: CASSLGRGSLSYEQYF.

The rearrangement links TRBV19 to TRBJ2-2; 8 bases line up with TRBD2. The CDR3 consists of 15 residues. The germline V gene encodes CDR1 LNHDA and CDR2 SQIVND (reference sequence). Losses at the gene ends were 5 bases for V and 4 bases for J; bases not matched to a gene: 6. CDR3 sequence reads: CASSQIAGSTGELFF. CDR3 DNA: TGTGCCAGTAGTCAAATAGCGGGATCCACCGGGGAGCTGTTTTTT. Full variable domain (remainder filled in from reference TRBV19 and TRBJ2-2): DGGITQSPKYLFRKEGQNVTLSCEQNLNHDAMYWYRQDPGQGLRLIYYSQIVNDFQKGDIAEGYSVSREKKESFPLTVTSAQKNPTAFYLCASSQIAGSTGELFFGEGSRLTVL.

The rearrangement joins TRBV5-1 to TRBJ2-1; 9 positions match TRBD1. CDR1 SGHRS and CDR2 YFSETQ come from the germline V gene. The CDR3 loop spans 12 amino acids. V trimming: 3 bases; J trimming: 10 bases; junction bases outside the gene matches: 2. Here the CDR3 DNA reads TGCGCCAGCAGCTCTACAGGGGGCGAGCAGTTCTTC. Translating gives CASSSTGGEQFF.

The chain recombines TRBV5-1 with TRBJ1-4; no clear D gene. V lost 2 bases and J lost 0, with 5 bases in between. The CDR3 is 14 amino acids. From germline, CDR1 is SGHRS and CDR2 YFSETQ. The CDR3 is CASSFSTTNEKLFF. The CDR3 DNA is TGCGCCAGCAGCTTCAGTACAACTAATGAAAAACTGTTTTTT.